Sequencing of this T cell receptor beta chain was carried out in a study of blood T cell repertoires in COVID-19. At the level of the study: COVID-19 samples, acute and convalescent, were from the United States, Italy and Spain. T cells, B-cell-depleted T cells, or PBMCs provided the cDNA or gDNA that served as material.

The CDR3 length is 13 residues. CDR1 and CDR2 (germline): SGHTA, FQGTGA. J gave up 4 bases and V 4 bases, and 3 bases lay outside the gene matches. TCRdb's copy holds only in-frame clones and misses some; the assay was immunoSEQ multiplex PCR. This table has about 170,000 clones, under 90% appearing once. This clone was recorded once. V usage is TRBV7-3 and J usage is TRBJ2-5, with TRBD1 matching over 7 bases. The source material was PBMCs or T cells enriched from blood (not recorded which). The sequence was obtained from a middle-aged man who had recovered from COVID-19. CDR3: CASSSWTGETQYF. For the CDR3, the DNA is TGTGCCAGCAGCTCCTGGACAGGAGAGACCCAGTACTTC.